The T cell receptor beta chain described here comes from a study of shared clonotypes between healthy human individuals. Study-level points and caveats: Apart from blood, nothing was sampled; tissue repertoires likely differ.

The protocol was immunoSEQ multiplex PCR, while the TCRdb copy is restricted to in-frame clones and leaves out a portion. The sample contains some 490,000 clones, 81% of which appear only once. In regard to this clone: Its specificity is unknown. A single base is all that separates this from a far larger clone, so a read error is likely. Additional DNA sequences in this sample encode the identical CDR3.

CDR1 and CDR2 (germline): MNHEY, SMNVEV (reference sequence). The CDR3 contains 13 residues. V and J are TRBV27 and TRBJ1-2; 7 nucleotides line up with TRBD1. This clonotype was obtained from a woman between 35 and 50 years old in good health. Some clones in this sample may be carry-over from other donors' samples. Sequenced material: PBMCs. CDR3 in DNA: TGTGCCAGCAGTTCTTACAGGGGACTTGGCTACACATTC. This sequence encodes CASSSYRGLGYTF.